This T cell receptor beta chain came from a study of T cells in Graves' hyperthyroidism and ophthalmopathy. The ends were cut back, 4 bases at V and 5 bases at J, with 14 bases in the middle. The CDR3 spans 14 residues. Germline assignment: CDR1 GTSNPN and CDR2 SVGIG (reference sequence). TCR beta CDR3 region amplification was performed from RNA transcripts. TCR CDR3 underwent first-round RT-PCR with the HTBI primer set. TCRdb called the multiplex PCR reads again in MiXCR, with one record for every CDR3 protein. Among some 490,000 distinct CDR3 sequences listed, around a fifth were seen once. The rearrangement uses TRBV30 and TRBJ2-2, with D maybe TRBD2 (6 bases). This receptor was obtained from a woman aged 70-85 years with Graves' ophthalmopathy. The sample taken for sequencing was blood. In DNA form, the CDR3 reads TGTGCCTGGATAAAGGCTAGCGTTACCGGGGAGCTGTTTTTT. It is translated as CAWIKASVTGELFF. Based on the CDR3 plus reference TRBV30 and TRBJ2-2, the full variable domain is SQTIHQWPATLVQPVGSPLSLECTVEGTSNPNLYWYRQAAGRGLQLLFYSVGIGQISSEVPQNLSASRPQDRQFILSSKKLLLSDSGFYLCAWIKASVTGELFFGEGSRLTVL.